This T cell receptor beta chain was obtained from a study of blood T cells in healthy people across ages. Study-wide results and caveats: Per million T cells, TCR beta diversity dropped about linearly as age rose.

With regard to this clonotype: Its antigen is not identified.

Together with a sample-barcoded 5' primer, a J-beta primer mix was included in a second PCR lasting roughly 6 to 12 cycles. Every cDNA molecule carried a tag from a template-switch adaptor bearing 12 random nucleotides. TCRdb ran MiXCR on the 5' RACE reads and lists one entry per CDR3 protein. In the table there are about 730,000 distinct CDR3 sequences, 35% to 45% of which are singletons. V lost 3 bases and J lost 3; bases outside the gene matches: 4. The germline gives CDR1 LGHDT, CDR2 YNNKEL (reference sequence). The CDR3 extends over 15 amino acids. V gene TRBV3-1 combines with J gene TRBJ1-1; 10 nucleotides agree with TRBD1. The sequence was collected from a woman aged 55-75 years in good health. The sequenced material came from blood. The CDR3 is CASSQRDRGHTEAFF. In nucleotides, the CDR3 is TGTGCCAGCAGCCAGAGAGACAGGGGGCACACTGAAGCTTTCTTT.